This note documents a single T cell receptor beta chain sequence. The data were taken from a study of blood T cell repertoires in COVID-19. On the study more broadly: COVID-19 samples from acute and convalescent phases originated in the United States, Italy and Spain.

In the authors' workflow: The authors estimated nucleated cell counts from reference gene primer amplification. The assay was immunoSEQ multiplex PCR, and TCRdb's table has in-frame clones only and misses some. That table supplies the V and J calls and clone size; D and trimming were determined from the DNA. This table has 430,000 or so clones, 70% to 90% appearing once. The CDR3 runs 17 residues. Germline CDR1 LGHDT, CDR2 YNNKEL (reference sequence). Trimming removed 4 bases from V and 3 bases from J; junction bases left unmatched: 13. Individuals aged roughly 18 to 95 years were recruited from roughly 23 US areas.

What was sequenced was PBMCs or T cells enriched from blood (not recorded which). The chain couples TRBV3-1 (or the pseudogene TRBV3-2) to TRBJ2-5; 8 nucleotides align to TRBD2. The sequence derives from a woman under 30 who had been exposed to COVID-19. The CDR3 nucleotides are TGTGCCAGCAGCCCGTTGGCAGGGCTAGCGGGCGAAGAGACCCAGTACTTC. As protein: CASSPLAGLAGEETQYF.